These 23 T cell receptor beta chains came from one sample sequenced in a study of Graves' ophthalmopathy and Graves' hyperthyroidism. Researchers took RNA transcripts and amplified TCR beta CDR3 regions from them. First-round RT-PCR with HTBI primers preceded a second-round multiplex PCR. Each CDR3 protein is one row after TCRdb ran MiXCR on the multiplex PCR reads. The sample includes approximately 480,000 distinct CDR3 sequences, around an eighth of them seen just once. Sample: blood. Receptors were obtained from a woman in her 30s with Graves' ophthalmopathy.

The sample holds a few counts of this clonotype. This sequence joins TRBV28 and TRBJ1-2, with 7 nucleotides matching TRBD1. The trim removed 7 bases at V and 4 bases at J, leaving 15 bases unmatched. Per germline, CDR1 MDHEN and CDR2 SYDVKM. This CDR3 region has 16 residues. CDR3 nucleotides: TGTGCCAGCAAAGACCAAGGAACGGGACAGTCCTATGGCTACACCTTC. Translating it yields CASKDQGTGQSYGYTF.

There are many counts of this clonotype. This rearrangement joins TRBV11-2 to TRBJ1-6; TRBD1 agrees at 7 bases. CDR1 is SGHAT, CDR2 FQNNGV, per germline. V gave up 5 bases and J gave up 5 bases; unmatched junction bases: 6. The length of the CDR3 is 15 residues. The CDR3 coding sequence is TGTGCCAGCAGCCCGGGGGACAGAGATAATTCACCCCTCCACTTT. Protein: CASSPGDRDNSPLHF.

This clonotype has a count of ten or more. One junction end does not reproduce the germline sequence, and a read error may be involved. The CDR3 sequence: CASRKTGNSEAFF. CDR3 DNA sequence: TGTGCCAGCAGAAAGACAGGGAACAGTGAAGCTTTCTTT. The gene calls are TRBV6-1 and TRBJ1-1, with TRBD1 matching 7 bases. CDR1 and CDR2 (germline): MNHNS, SASEGT. The CDR3 is 13 amino acids.

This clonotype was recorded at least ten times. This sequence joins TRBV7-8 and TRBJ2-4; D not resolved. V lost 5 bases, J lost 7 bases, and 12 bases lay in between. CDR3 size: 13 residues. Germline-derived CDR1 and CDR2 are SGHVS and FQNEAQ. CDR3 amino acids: CASSPRRGNIQYF. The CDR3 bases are TGTGCCAGCAGCCCAAGACGTGGGAACATTCAGTACTTC.

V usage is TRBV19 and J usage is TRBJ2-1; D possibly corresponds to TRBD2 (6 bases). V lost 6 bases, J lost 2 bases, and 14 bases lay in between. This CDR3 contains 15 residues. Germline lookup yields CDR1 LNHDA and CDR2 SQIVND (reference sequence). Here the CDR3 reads CASSYLGEAYNEQFF. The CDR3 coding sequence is TGTGCCAGTAGCTACCTGGGGGAGGCCTACAATGAGCAGTTCTTC.

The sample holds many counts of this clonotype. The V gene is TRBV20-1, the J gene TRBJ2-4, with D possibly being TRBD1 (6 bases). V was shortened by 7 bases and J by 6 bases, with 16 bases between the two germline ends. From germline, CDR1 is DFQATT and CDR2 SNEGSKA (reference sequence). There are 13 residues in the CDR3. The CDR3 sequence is CSDEDRVRNIQYF. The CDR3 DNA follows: TGCAGTGACGAGGACAGAGTCAGAAACATTCAGTACTTC.

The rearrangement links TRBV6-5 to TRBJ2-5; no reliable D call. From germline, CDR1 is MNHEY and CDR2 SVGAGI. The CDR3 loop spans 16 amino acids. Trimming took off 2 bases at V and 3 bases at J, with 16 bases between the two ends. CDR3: CASSYASVSPKETQYF. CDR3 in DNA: TGTGCCAGCAGTTACGCTTCTGTTTCACCTAAAGAGACCCAGTACTTC.

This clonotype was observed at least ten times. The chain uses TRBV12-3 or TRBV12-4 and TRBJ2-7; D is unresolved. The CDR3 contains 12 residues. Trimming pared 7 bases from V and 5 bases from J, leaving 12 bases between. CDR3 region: CASTIGLHEQYF. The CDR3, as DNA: TGTGCCAGCACTATCGGGCTCCACGAGCAGTACTTC.

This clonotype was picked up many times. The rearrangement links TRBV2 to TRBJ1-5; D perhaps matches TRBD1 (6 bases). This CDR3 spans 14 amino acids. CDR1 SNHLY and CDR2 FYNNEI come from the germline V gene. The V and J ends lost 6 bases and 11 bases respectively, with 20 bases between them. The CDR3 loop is CASRRGGETLAQHF. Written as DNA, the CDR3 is TGTGCCAGCAGAAGAGGGGGAGAAACCTTGGCCCAGCATTTT.

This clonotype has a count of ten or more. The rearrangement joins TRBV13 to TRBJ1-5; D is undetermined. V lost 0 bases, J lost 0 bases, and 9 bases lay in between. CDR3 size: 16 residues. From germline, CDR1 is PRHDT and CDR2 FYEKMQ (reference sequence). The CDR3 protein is CASSLGSVYSNQPQHF. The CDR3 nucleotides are TGTGCCAGCAGCTTAGGGTCAGTATATAGCAATCAGCCCCAGCATTTT.

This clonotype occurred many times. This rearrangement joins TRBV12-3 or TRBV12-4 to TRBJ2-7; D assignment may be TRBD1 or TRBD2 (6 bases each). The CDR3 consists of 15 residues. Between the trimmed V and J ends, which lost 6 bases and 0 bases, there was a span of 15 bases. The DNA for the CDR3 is TGTGCCAGCAGGTTATCTTCGGGGGCCTCCTACGAGCAGTACTTC. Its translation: CASRLSSGASYEQYF.

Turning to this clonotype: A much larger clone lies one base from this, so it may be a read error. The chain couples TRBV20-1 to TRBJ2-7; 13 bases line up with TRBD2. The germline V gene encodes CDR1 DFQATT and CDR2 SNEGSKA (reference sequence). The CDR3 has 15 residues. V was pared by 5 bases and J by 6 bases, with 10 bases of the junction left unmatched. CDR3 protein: CSAGKGLAGSPEQYF. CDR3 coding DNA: TGCAGTGCTGGAAAGGGACTAGCGGGGTCCCCCGAGCAGTACTTC.

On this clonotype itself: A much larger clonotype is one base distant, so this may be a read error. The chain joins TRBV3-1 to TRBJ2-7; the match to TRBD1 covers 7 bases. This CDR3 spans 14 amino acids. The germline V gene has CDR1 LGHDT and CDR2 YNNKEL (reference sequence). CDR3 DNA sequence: TGTGCCGGCAGTTCTAGGACAGGAACCTACGAGCAGTACTTC. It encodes CAGSSRTGTYEQYF.

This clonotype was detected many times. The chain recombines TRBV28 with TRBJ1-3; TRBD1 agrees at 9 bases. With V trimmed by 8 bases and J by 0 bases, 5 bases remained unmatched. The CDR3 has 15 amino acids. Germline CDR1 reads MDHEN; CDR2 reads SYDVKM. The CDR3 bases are TGTGCCAGCGACAGGGGGGCCTCCTCTGGAAACACCATATATTTT. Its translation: CASDRGASSGNTIYF.

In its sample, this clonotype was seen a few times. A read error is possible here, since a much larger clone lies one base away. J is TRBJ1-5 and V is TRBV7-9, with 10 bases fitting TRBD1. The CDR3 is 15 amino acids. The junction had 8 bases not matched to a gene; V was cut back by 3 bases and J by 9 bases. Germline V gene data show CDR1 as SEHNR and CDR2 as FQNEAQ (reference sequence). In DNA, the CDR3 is TGTGCCAGCAGCTTCGAGACAGGGGGCGGTCGGCCCCAGCATTTT. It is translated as CASSFETGGGRPQHF.

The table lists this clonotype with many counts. CDR3 protein: CASSRQVNGYTF. The CDR3 bases are TGTGCCAGTAGCCGACAGGTCAATGGCTACACCTTC. This rearrangement joins TRBV19 to TRBJ1-2; perhaps TRBD1 as D (6 bases). The germline V gene encodes CDR1 LNHDA and CDR2 SQIVND (reference sequence). This CDR3 spans 12 amino acids. V was shortened by 6 bases and J by 6 bases, with 11 bases between the two germline ends. Based on the CDR3 plus reference TRBV19 and TRBJ1-2, the full variable domain is DGGITQSPKYLFRKEGQNVTLSCEQNLNHDAMYWYRQDPGQGLRLIYYSQIVNDFQKGDIAEGYSVSREKKESFPLTVTSAQKNPTAFYLCASSRQVNGYTFGSGTRLTVV.

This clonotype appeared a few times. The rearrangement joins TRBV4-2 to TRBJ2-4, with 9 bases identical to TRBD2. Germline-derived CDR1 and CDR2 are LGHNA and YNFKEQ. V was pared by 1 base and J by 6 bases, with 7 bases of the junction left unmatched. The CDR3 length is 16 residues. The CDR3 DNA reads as TGTGCCAGCAGCCAAGCTGACGATAGCGGGAGAAACATTCAGTACTTC. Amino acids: CASSQADDSGRNIQYF.

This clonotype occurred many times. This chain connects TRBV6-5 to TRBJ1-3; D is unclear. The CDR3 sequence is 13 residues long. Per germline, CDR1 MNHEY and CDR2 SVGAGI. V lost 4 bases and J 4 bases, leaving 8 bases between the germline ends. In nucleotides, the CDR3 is TGTGCCAGCAGTTTGGATGGGGGAAACACCATATATTTT. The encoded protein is CASSLDGGNTIYF.

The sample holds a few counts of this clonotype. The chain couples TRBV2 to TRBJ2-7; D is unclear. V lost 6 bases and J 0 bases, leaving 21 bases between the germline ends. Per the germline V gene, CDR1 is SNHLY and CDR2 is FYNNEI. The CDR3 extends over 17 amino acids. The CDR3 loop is CASSQPLASVSSYEQYF. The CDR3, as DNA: TGTGCCAGCAGCCAACCCTTGGCGAGCGTTAGCTCCTACGAGCAGTACTTC.

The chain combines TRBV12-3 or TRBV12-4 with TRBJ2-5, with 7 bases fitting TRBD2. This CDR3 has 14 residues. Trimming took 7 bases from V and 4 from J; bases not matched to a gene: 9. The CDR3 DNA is TGTGCCAGCACCCCTGGGACTAAGGGAGAGACCCAGTACTTC. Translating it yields CASTPGTKGETQYF.

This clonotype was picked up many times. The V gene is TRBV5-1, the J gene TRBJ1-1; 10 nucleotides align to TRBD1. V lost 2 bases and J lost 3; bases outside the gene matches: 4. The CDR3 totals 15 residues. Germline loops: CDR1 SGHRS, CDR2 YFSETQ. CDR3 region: CASSFLGTGDTEAFF. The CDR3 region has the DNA TGCGCCAGCAGCTTTTTAGGGACAGGGGACACTGAAGCTTTCTTT.

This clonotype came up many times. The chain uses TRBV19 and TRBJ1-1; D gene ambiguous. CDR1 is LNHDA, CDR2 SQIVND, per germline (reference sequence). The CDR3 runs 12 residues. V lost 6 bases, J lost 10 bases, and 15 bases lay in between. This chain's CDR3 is CASRGPAGVAFF. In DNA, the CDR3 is TGTGCCAGTAGGGGCCCCGCGGGAGTAGCTTTCTTT.

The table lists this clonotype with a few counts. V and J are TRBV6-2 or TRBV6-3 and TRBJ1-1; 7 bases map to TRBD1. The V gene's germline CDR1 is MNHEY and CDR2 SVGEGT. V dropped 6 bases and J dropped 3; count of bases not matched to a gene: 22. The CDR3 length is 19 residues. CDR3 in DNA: TGTGCCAGCAGCCGATTTGCCGCTGGAACAGGGGTGCAGGACACTGAAGCTTTCTTT. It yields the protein CASSRFAAGTGVQDTEAFF.